This T cell receptor beta chain was sequenced in a study of blood T cells in healthy people across ages. Study-level results: Observed TCR beta diversity showed a strong correlation with the percentage of naive T cells as measured by flow cytometry. Across the age range, TCR beta diversity per million T cells fell in a roughly linear way.

With respect to this clonotype: Its antigen is not identified.

The use of a sample-barcoded 5' primer and a J-beta primer mix characterized a second PCR of about 7 to 12 cycles. Every sample produced at least 2.5 million CDR3-containing paired-end reads. MiXCR, run by TCRdb on the 5' RACE reads, gives a single entry per CDR3 protein. The sample shows roughly 730,000 distinct CDR3 sequences, 56% of them seen only once. CDR3 length equals 13 residues. V shed 1 base and J 6 bases; nucleotides not matched to a gene: 6. The germline V gene encodes CDR1 DFQATT and CDR2 SNEGSKA (reference sequence). The clonotype comes from a man aged 35-49 years in good health. The chain couples TRBV20-1 to TRBJ2-7, with TRBD1 identical over 7 bases. Sequencing was carried out using blood. CDR3: CSARVAPGGEQYF. CDR3 nucleotide sequence: TGCAGTGCTAGAGTAGCCCCAGGGGGCGAGCAGTACTTC.